This TCR beta chain was profiled in a study of blood T cell repertoires in COVID-19 (dated by TCRdb to 2019 to 2021). Describing the broader study: Samples from collaborators originated in the United States, Italy and Spain and spanned both the acute and convalescent phases of COVID-19. Nearly every sample came with metadata listing a de-identified subject ID, COVID-19 status, age in years and sex. HLA class I and class II types, where available, came from metadata supplied by the sample provider rather than from assay-based typing. The prospective study material was composed of cDNA or gDNA derived from T cells, B-cell-depleted T cells, or PBMCs. The samples were drawn from the first 160 participants of the ongoing ImmuneRACE study and from 1,200 or so subjects provided by 6 global collaborators. The repertoires were made available in a free public database intended to serve as a resource for research on the immune response to SARS-CoV-2. Subjects who had been exposed to COVID-19, were actively infected with it, or had recovered from it provided the deeply sampled blood TCRbeta repertoires that made up the dataset.

The germline V gene encodes CDR1 MDHEN and CDR2 SYDVKM. V is trimmed back by 7 bases and J by 4 bases, and the junction contains 16 bases that no gene match accounts for. The cysteine opens and the phenylalanine closes a CDR3 of 17 amino acids. Just the 51-base CDR3 DNA is kept, in frame starting at base 1. Collaborating institutions collected whole blood in K2EDTA tubes following their own protocols. For TCRbeta analysis, collaborators shipped samples as frozen whole blood, isolated PBMCs, or DNA extracted from either of those sample types. What the work shows at the level of the full study, not this receptor alone: How much clinical and demographic metadata was included differed by source and by participant, and the metadata was provided uncurated.

Comments on this clone: Its specific antigen is unknown. Per-base quality was not reported, and no clone a single base away is much larger than it.

TCRbeta CDR3 regions were amplified from genomic DNA using the immunoSEQ Assay, a bias-controlled multiplex PCR. The paper's processing steps were these. The number of nucleated cells in each sample was estimated by amplification of reference gene primers within the assay. To quantify the absolute abundance of each unique TCRbeta CDR3 rearrangement, sequence reads were collapsed and filtered. For each sample, productive Simpson clonality was calculated by taking the square root of Simpson's diversity index across productive rearrangements. Not all clones reach the TCRdb copy of this immuneACCESS table, which keeps in-frame sequences only. Checked studies attribute under half of the gap to unresolved V genes and leave the rest unexplained. D and trimming were read from the DNA, whereas the V and J calls and clone size are those reported in that table. The sample includes about 72,000 clones, with approximately 85% observed a single time. The ten largest make up under 40% of the sample.

The TCR originated in a woman of 80 years or more with active or convalescent COVID-19. The V gene is TRBV28 and the J gene is TRBJ1-2; 9 bases in the junction line up with TRBD1. The specimen was peripheral blood. The CDR3 sequence is CASNRPGTGSFTYGYTF. The DNA reads as follows: TGTGCCAGCAACCGGCCAGGGACAGGGAGTTTTACCTATGGCTACACCTTC.